This is a list of T cell receptor beta chains from one sample in a study of T cells after yellow fever vaccination. TCRdb processed the 5' RACE reads anew with MiXCR; each CDR3 protein has one entry. This table holds 100,000 to 150,000 distinct CDR3 sequences, 7.2% found once. Here the sequenced sample was CD4+ T cells sorted from PBMCs, taken around 45 days after the first yellow fever vaccination. These receptor sequences come from a man aged 18 to 29 who received the YFV17D yellow fever vaccine. The CDR3 runs from the conserved cysteine through the conserved F or W. A D gene is named only where the DNA matches it firmly. Expanded clones get a size class; other rows say once, few or many, or leave the size out.

clone size,J gene,V gene,D gene,CDR3 DNA,CDR3 protein
many,TRBJ1-6,TRBV7-2,.,TGTGCCAGCAGCTTAGATGGCCAGTCCTACTCACCCCTCCACTTT,CASSLDGQSYSPLHF
many,TRBJ1-4,TRBV7-2,TRBD1,TGTGCCAGCAGCTTAGGGACAGGGTTTGAAAAACTGTTTTTT,CASSLGTGFEKLFF
.,TRBJ2-5,TRBV25-1,TRBD2,TGTGCCAGCAGTGAAGGTGGGACTAGCGGGGGGGCTGGAGAGACCCAGTACTTC,CASSEGGTSGGAGETQYF
many,TRBJ1-1,TRBV5-1,.,TGCGCCAGCAGCTTCTCGGGGCCACAAGCTTTCTTT,CASSFSGPQAFF
many,TRBJ2-1,TRBV5-6,.,TGTGCCAGCACCGATCGCGTAGGGTTCGCTGAGCAGTTCTTC,CASTDRVGFAEQFF
many,TRBJ2-3,TRBV6-2/TRBV6-3,.,TGTGCCAGCAGTTTGAGCCGGACATACACAGATACGCAGTATTTT,CASSLSRTYTDTQYF
many,TRBJ2-2,TRBV24-1,TRBD1,TGTGCCACCAGTGATTGGGGGACAGGGAACACCGGGGAGCTGTTTTTT,CATSDWGTGNTGELFF
many,TRBJ2-7,TRBV7-2,TRBD1,TGTGCCAGCAGCTTCCAGTGGGGACAGACCTACGAGCAGTACTTC,CASSFQWGQTYEQYF
many,TRBJ2-3,TRBV20-1,.,TGCAGTGCGCTTAGATATGGGAGATCTCCCACAGATACGCAGTATTTT,CSALRYGRSPTDTQYF
few,TRBJ1-3,TRBV6-5,.,TGTGCCAGCAGTTCTATAAACAGGTTACACTCTGGAAACACCATATATTTT,CASSSINRLHSGNTIYF
many,TRBJ1-2,TRBV6-6,.,TGTGCCAGCAGTACGCCAGCCGATGGCTACACCTTC,CASSTPADGYTF
few,TRBJ2-1,TRBV6-5,.,TGTGCCAGCAGTTACGATGTGGGGGAGGAGCAGTTCTTC,CASSYDVGEEQFF
many,TRBJ2-7,TRBV7-2,.,TGTGCCAGCAGCTTAATGTGGGACTCCTACGAGCAGTACTTC,CASSLMWDSYEQYF
many,TRBJ2-1,TRBV4-2,.,TGTGCCAGCAGCCTCGTGGGGGGGCGGGAGAATGAGCAGTTCTTC,CASSLVGGRENEQFF
.,TRBJ2-3,TRBV4-2,TRBD1,TGTGCCAGCAGCCATAGACAGGGGGATACGCAGTATTTT,CASSHRQGDTQYF
many,TRBJ2-5,TRBV6-4,.,TGTGCCAGCTGGGAGTGGGAGACCCAGTACTTC,CASWEWETQYF
.,TRBJ1-6,TRBV28,.,TGTGCCAGCACCTCGGGTGGCTTTTCACCCCTCCACTTT,CASTSGGFSPLHF
many,TRBJ1-1,TRBV29-1,.,TGCAGCGTTGTTGCTCGAGGGTCCTCTGAAGCTTTCTTT,CSVVARGSSEAFF
many,TRBJ1-5,TRBV12-3/TRBV12-4,.,TGTGCCAGCAGTTCCCAACACCTCAATCAGCCCCAGCATTTT,CASSSQHLNQPQHF
many,TRBJ1-1,TRBV7-9,.,TGTGCCAGCAGCCCGCTTCTTGGGGGCAACACTGAAGCTTTCTTT,CASSPLLGGNTEAFF
many,TRBJ1-1,TRBV4-1,.,TGCGCCAGCAGCAGTACCGGGACCGGGTTACGGGCTTTCTTT,CASSSTGTGLRAFF
.,TRBJ2-3,TRBV5-8,.,TGTGCCAGCAGCTTTCCGGGGAGCTATACGCAGTATTTT,CASSFPGSYTQYF
.,TRBJ2-2,TRBV25-1,TRBD1,TGTGCCAGCAGTGACCCACAACAGGGGGGAACCGGGGAGCTGTTTTTT,CASSDPQQGGTGELFF
many,TRBJ1-2,TRBV10-3,TRBD1,TGTGCCATCATCGAAGGGGGCGAGGGAGGCTACACCTTC,CAIIEGGEGGYTF
many,TRBJ2-1,TRBV2,TRBD2,TGTGCCAGCATACCGACTAGCGGGGCCGCTCTTCGGTATTTCTTC,CASIPTSGAALRYFF
many,TRBJ2-5,TRBV6-6,TRBD2,TGTGCCAGCAGCCGCGGGACTAGCGGCGTAGAGACCCAGTACTTC,CASSRGTSGVETQYF
many,TRBJ2-1,TRBV7-7,TRBD2,TGTGCCAGCAGCTTACTAGCGGGGGCTAGCTCCTACAATGAGCAGTTCTTC,CASSLLAGASSYNEQFF
many,TRBJ2-2,TRBV3-1,.,TGTGCCAGCAGCCAAGCATCGGGGACCGGGGAGCTGTTTTTT,CASSQASGTGELFF
many,TRBJ2-5,TRBV12-3/TRBV12-4,.,TGTGCCAGCACCCATCGCAGCTTAGAGACCCAGTACTTC,CASTHRSLETQYF
.,TRBJ1-5,TRBV20-1,.,TGCAGTGCTAGTCGGGGGTTGGCAGGGTATCAGCCCCAGCATTTT,CSASRGLAGYQPQHF
many,TRBJ1-2,TRBV7-2,TRBD1,TGTGCCAGCAGCCCTACAGGGGCCCTCTATGGCTACACCTTC,CASSPTGALYGYTF
few,TRBJ1-1,TRBV20-1,TRBD1,TGCAGTGCTACCAGGGGCGGGACAGTGAACACTGAAGCTTTCTTT,CSATRGGTVNTEAFF
many,TRBJ1-2,TRBV7-9,TRBD1,TGTGCCAGCAGCTTTCCCTCCGGGACAGGGAACTATGGCTACACCTTC,CASSFPSGTGNYGYTF
few,TRBJ2-7,TRBV4-2,TRBD1,TGTGCCAGCAGCCAAGATACAGGGGGCGAGCAGTACTTC,CASSQDTGGEQYF
few,TRBJ1-5,TRBV4-3,.,TGCGCCAGCAGCCAAGATCGGCAGCAGCCCCAGCATTTT,CASSQDRQQPQHF
many,TRBJ1-1,TRBV20-1,.,TGCAGTGCCCACGGCGGAGTGAACACTGAAGCTTTCTTT,CSAHGGVNTEAFF
many,TRBJ1-2,TRBV20-1,.,TGCAGTGTTGGGGCAGGGGTAGTCTATGGCTACACCTTC,CSVGAGVVYGYTF
many,TRBJ2-1,TRBV7-2,.,TGTGCCAGCAGCACCCGGGGGGCGGGTGAGCAGTTCTTC,CASSTRGAGEQFF
many,TRBJ1-2,TRBV3-1,.,TGTGCCAGCAGCTACCGGGACCCCAGATTCTATGGCTACACCTTC,CASSYRDPRFYGYTF
few,TRBJ1-3,TRBV4-1,TRBD1,TGCGCCAGCAGTCGAGACAGGGCAGAGGACACCATATATTTT,CASSRDRAEDTIYF
many,TRBJ2-2,TRBV15,TRBD1,TGTGCCACCAGCAGACGAATGGGAGGGCCGGGACAGGGATCCGCCGGGGAGCTGTTTTTT,CATSRRMGGPGQGSAGELFF
many,TRBJ2-3,TRBV12-5,.,TGTGCTAGTGGTTCCCGGACAGTTTCTAGCACAGATACGCAGTATTTT,CASGSRTVSSTDTQYF
many,TRBJ1-1,TRBV5-6,TRBD1,TGTGCCAGCAGCTCCGTCCAGGTCAGGGGGCACGGCACTGAAGCTTTCTTT,CASSSVQVRGHGTEAFF
many,TRBJ2-1,TRBV5-5,.,TGTGCCAGCAGCCCGAACTCAGCGCGCTACAATGAGCAGTTCTTC,CASSPNSARYNEQFF
few,TRBJ1-5,TRBV23-1,TRBD1,TGCGCCAGCAGTCAGGGCGCTGGCGTCCGGGACAGGGCCATTGAGCCCCAGCATTTT,CASSQGAGVRDRAIEPQHF
many,TRBJ1-3,TRBV20-1,TRBD1,TGCAGTGCTACAGACAGGGCAGGAAACACCATATATTTT,CSATDRAGNTIYF
many,TRBJ2-1,TRBV9,TRBD1,TGTGCCAGCAGCGTAGAGGGACAGGGGAAGGATGAGCAGTTCTTC,CASSVEGQGKDEQFF
many,TRBJ1-5,TRBV20-1,.,TGCAGTGCTAGCGGGGCCCAGGGTCAGCCCCAGCATTTT,CSASGAQGQPQHF
many,TRBJ2-5,TRBV12-3/TRBV12-4,TRBD1,TGTGCCAGCAGTTTAGGGACAGGGGGGACCCAGTACTTC,CASSLGTGGTQYF
many,TRBJ1-5,TRBV4-2,.,TGTGCCAGCAGCCAACAGACAGTCTCCGGTGGGTATAGCAATCAGCCCCAGCATTTT,CASSQQTVSGGYSNQPQHF
few,TRBJ1-6,TRBV7-9,.,TGTGCCTCTTCGCGGGGAGGCTCCTATAATTCACCCCTCCACTTT,CASSRGGSYNSPLHF
many,TRBJ1-1,TRBV25-1,.,TGTGCCAGCAGTGCCCTGTGGGGCAGGGACACTGAAGCTTTCTTT,CASSALWGRDTEAFF
many,TRBJ2-1,TRBV7-6,.,TGTGCCAGCAGCTTATCGGGGATTCAGCAGTTCTTC,CASSLSGIQQFF
many,TRBJ2-1,TRBV9,.,TGTGCCAGCAGCGTCGCAGGAAGGGATGAGCAGTTCTTC,CASSVAGRDEQFF
many,TRBJ1-4,TRBV25-1,.,TGTGCCAGCAGTCCGAGCCAGGGATGGAATGAAAAACTGTTTTTT,CASSPSQGWNEKLFF
many,TRBJ1-4,TRBV2,.,TGTGCCAGCAGCGCTGAGGGAGCAACTAATGAAAAACTGTTTTTT,CASSAEGATNEKLFF
few,TRBJ2-5,TRBV6-1,.,TGTGCCAGCAGTAAAAACAGGGACTGGCAAGAGACCCAGTACTTC,CASSKNRDWQETQYF
many,TRBJ2-3,TRBV24-1,TRBD1,TGTGCCACCAGTGATTCTACAGGGGAAGATACGCAGTATTTT,CATSDSTGEDTQYF